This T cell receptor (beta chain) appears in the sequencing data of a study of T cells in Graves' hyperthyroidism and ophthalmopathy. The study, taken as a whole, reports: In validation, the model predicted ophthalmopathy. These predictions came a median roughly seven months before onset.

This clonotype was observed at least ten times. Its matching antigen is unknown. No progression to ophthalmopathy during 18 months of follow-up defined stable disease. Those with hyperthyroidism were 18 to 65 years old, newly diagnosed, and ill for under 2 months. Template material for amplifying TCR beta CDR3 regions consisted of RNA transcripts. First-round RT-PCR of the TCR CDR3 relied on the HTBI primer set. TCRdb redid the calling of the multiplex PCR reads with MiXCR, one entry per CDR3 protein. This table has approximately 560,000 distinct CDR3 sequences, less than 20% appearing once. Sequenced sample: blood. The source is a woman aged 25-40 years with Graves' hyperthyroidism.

This chain's CDR3 is CASIAQDSPNYGYTF. The CDR3 DNA is TGTGCCAGCATTGCACAAGACAGCCCAAACTATGGCTACACCTTC. The chain combines TRBV2 with TRBJ1-2; possibly TRBD1 for D (5 bases). The germline V gene has CDR1 SNHLY and CDR2 FYNNEI. V was cut by 7 bases and J by 2 bases, with 17 bases left in between. CDR3 size: 15 residues.